This T cell receptor beta chain was documented in a study of OX40 agonist ivuxolimab in advanced cancers. As for the study in general: Every 2 weeks, ivuxolimab was infused into the patients intravenously at between 0.01 and 10 mg/kg.

Autoimmune disease history or systemic immunosuppression led to patient exclusion. This table comes from immunoSEQ multiplex PCR, and its TCRdb copy is limited to in-frame clones, with some not included. The sample has over 20,000 clones; around 73% are singletons. CDR1 and CDR2 (germline): SQVTM, ANQGSEA. V lost 4 bases to trimming and J lost 0 bases, with 7 bases between them. The CDR3 length is 14 residues. This sequence was found in an adult with an advanced solid tumor such as melanoma, head and neck, liver or kidney cancer. This chain joins TRBV29-1 and TRBJ2-6; D is unresolved. The sequenced sample was CD4+ or CD8+ T cells sorted from blood, obtained in a trial of the OX40 agonist ivuxolimab. CDR3 sequence (DNA): TGCAGCGTTGTTATCGGCTCTGGGGCCAACGTCCTGACTTTC. Amino acids: CSVVIGSGANVLTF.